Below, 18 T cell receptor beta chains from the same sample are listed, as sequenced in a study of blood T cell repertoires in COVID-19. Profiled with immunoSEQ multiplex PCR; TCRdb holds only in-frame clones, not every one. The sample contains roughly 260,000 clones, about 90% of which appear only once. The sample consisted of peripheral blood. All receptors come from a woman aged 30 to 39 with COVID-19, enrolled during active disease.

This clone was recorded only once. J is TRBJ1-2 and V is TRBV7-9; weak D call: TRBD1 (5 bases). Trimming cost V 5 bases and J 2 bases, with 15 bases left between them. The CDR3 contains 15 residues. CDR1 and CDR2 from the germline V gene are SEHNR and FQNEAQ (reference sequence). This CDR3 reads CASSRGGGNNYGYTF. The CDR3 nucleotides read TGTGCCAGCAGCAGGGGAGGCGGAAACAACTATGGCTACACCTTC.

The J gene is TRBJ2-1, the V gene TRBV5-5; no reliable D call. The CDR3 is made up of 14 amino acids. V gave up 4 bases and J gave up 0 bases, with 8 bases separating them. The V gene's germline CDR1 is SGHKS and CDR2 YYEKEE (reference sequence). Here the CDR3 reads CASSLGRSYNEQFF. DNA of the CDR3: TGTGCCAGCAGCCTTGGCCGCTCCTACAATGAGCAGTTCTTC.

The chain carries TRBV5-4 and TRBJ2-5; 11 bases fit TRBD2. Germline CDR1 SGHNT, CDR2 YYREEE (reference sequence). CDR3 length: 17 amino acids. Losses at the gene ends were 0 bases for V and 5 bases for J; bases not matched to a gene: 9. Here the CDR3 reads CASSLGTSGPPRETQYF. The CDR3 DNA reads TGTGCCAGCAGCTTGGGGACTAGCGGGCCCCCGAGGGAGACCCAGTACTTC.

The chain recombines TRBV4-1 with TRBJ2-7; 8 bases fit TRBD1. Germline V gene sequence: CDR1 MGHRA, CDR2 YSYEKL. Losses at the gene ends were 1 base for V and 4 bases for J; bases not matched to a gene: 6. This CDR3 has 15 amino acids. The CDR3 region has the DNA TGCGCCAGCAGCCAAGCCGGGACAGGTCGATACGAGCAGTACTTC. Protein product: CASSQAGTGRYEQYF.

The V gene is TRBV10-1, the J gene TRBJ2-1; a weak D match, TRBD2 (6 bases). V was trimmed by 6 bases and J by 9 bases, leaving 18 bases between them. The CDR3 is made up of 14 amino acids. Germline V gives CDR1 WNHNN, CDR2 SYGVQD (reference sequence). The CDR3 region has the DNA TGCGCCAGCAGGGGGCGGGATAATTGGAGTGAGCAGTTCTTC. This translates into CASRGRDNWSEQFF.

The chain combines TRBV19 with TRBJ2-7; 8 nucleotides line up with TRBD1. Germline trimming cut 3 bases from V and 0 bases from J; bases unmatched to any gene: 4. The CDR3 loop spans 15 amino acids. Germline CDR1 and CDR2: LNHDA and SQIVND (reference sequence). CDR3 nucleotides: TGTGCCAGTAGTATCCAGGGGGCGTACTCCTACGAGCAGTACTTC. As protein: CASSIQGAYSYEQYF.

The chain uses TRBV24-1 and TRBJ1-5; TRBD1 matches at 12 bases. Germline V lookup: CDR1 KGHDR, CDR2 SFDVKD. The CDR3 consists of 17 residues. With V trimmed by 2 bases and J by 3 bases, 4 bases remained unmatched. The CDR3 coding sequence is TGTGCCACCAGTGATTCTGGGGACAGGGGGCACAATCAGCCCCAGCATTTT. It encodes CATSDSGDRGHNQPQHF.

The V call is TRBV19, the J call TRBJ2-1, with TRBD2 identical over 9 bases. With 10 bases clipped from V and 1 base from J, the junction kept 8 bases outside the gene matches. CDR1 is LNHDA and CDR2 is SQIVND in the germline V gene (reference sequence). This CDR3 is 15 amino acids long. CDR3 nucleotide sequence: TGTGCCACTAAATTACTAGCGGGTTCCTACAATGAGCAGTTCTTC. Protein sequence: CATKLLAGSYNEQFF.

This chain joins TRBV5-1 and TRBJ1-2; TRBD1 is a possible D gene (6 bases). The CDR3 spans 13 residues. The germline CDR1 and CDR2 sequences are SGHRS and YFSETQ. The V and J ends lost 2 bases and 2 bases respectively, with 7 bases between them. This CDR3 is CASSFTGNYGYTF. CDR3 DNA: TGCGCCAGCAGCTTCACAGGGAACTATGGCTACACCTTC.

This chain connects TRBV5-1 to TRBJ2-3, with 9 positions matching TRBD1. Germline CDR1 and CDR2: SGHRS and YFSETQ. This CDR3 is built from 15 residues. V lost 4 bases to trimming and J lost 5 bases; unmatched junction nucleotides: 8. CDR3 region: CASSTTGTGIDTQYF. For the CDR3, the DNA is TGCGCCAGCAGCACGACCGGGACAGGGATAGATACGCAGTATTTT. The whole variable domain, filled in from reference TRBV5-1 and TRBJ2-3, reads KAGVTQTPRYLIKTRGQQVTLSCSPISGHRSVSWYQQTPGQGLQFLFEYFSETQRNKGNFPGRFSGRQFSNSRSEMNVSTLELGDSALYLCASSTTGTGIDTQYFGPGTRLTVL.

This clone was seen more than once but under ten times. The chain links TRBV7-2 to TRBJ2-1, with 7 bases lining up with TRBD2. The germline V gene encodes CDR1 SGHTA and CDR2 FQGNSA. The CDR3 has 19 residues. V lost 5 bases and J lost 1; bases outside the gene matches: 17. CDR3 nucleotides: TGTGCCAGCAGCAAAGAACGGGGGGAGGGAGGGCCGTCCTACAATGAGCAGTTCTTC. Protein: CASSKERGEGGPSYNEQFF.

V and J are TRBV5-4 and TRBJ2-7, with a weak D call TRBD2 (6 bases). This CDR3 region has 18 residues. Germline V gene data show CDR1 as SGHNT and CDR2 as YYREEE (reference sequence). Trimming removed 3 bases from V and 3 bases from J, with 25 bases in between. DNA for the CDR3: TGTGCCAGCAGCTCCTTTGGGGGGATGGGCGGGGAAGGCTACGAGCAGTACTTC. Protein product: CASSSFGGMGGEGYEQYF.

The CDR3 bases are TGTGCCAGTAGTACGGGACAGGCGGGTCGAGAAGCTTTCTTT. It yields the protein CASSTGQAGREAFF. This chain joins TRBV19 and TRBJ1-1, with 8 bases that match TRBD1. CDR3 length: 14 residues. V was clipped by 4 bases and J by 8 bases; unmatched bases: 9. CDR1 and CDR2 from the germline V gene are LNHDA and SQIVND (reference sequence).

The gene calls are TRBV3-1 (or the pseudogene TRBV3-2) and TRBJ2-1; 9 bases agree with TRBD2. The germline CDR1 and CDR2 sequences are LGHDT and YNNKEL (reference sequence). The V gene end was trimmed by 3 bases and the J gene end by 2 bases; junction bases not matched to a gene: 2. CDR3 length equals 15 residues. The CDR3 region has the DNA TGTGCCAGCAGCCACGTAGCGGGGGCCTACAATGAGCAGTTCTTC. Translated: CASSHVAGAYNEQFF.

The rearrangement links TRBV5-1 to TRBJ2-7; a possible D gene is TRBD2 (5 bases). V was cut by 2 bases and J by 4 bases, with 10 bases left in between. Germline CDR1 and CDR2: SGHRS and YFSETQ. The CDR3 length is 13 residues. The CDR3 DNA reads TGCGCCAGCAGCTTCTCGGGGTCTTACGAGCAGTACTTC. It yields the protein CASSFSGSYEQYF.

This sequence joins TRBV7-8 and TRBJ2-2; D perhaps matches TRBD1 (8 bases). V was trimmed by 4 bases and J by 6 bases, leaving 15 bases between them. Germline CDR1 is SGHVS and CDR2 is FQNEAQ. The CDR3 spans 15 residues. The CDR3 DNA reads TGTGCCAGCAGCTCGGAACAGGGGGGGGCCGGGGAGCTGTTTTTT. Its translation is CASSSEQGGAGELFF.

This chain uses TRBV6-5 with TRBJ1-6; 7 bases fit TRBD1. With 5 bases clipped from V and 7 bases from J, the junction kept 5 bases outside the gene matches. The germline gives CDR1 MNHEY, CDR2 SVGAGI. CDR3 length: 14 amino acids. CDR3: CASSRDSLNSPLHF. CDR3 coding DNA: TGTGCCAGCAGTCGGGACAGCTTGAATTCACCCCTCCACTTT.

The chain recombines TRBV13 with TRBJ1-6; 7 positions match TRBD1. The CDR3 spans 16 residues. V lost 4 bases to trimming and J lost 0 bases; unmatched junction nucleotides: 3. Germline CDR1 and CDR2: PRHDT and FYEKMQ (reference sequence). CDR3 bases: TGTGCCAGCAGCTCCCGGGACAGCTCCTATAATTCACCCCTCCACTTT. It is translated as CASSSRDSSYNSPLHF.